This T cell receptor (beta chain) emerged from a study of cytomegalovirus exposure and HLA in healthy donors. Study overall: Researchers previously reported finding some 110 million unique TCR beta sequences from some 180 million T cells. Caucasian-associated ancestry cluster membership applied to 75% to 85% of around 400 genotyped donors. General study results and limits: In vitro checks showed that a few CMV-associated chains really do target CMV antigens.

V shed 5 bases and J 2 bases; nucleotides not matched to a gene: 10. This CDR3 is 16 amino acids long. Germline V gene data show CDR1 as SQVTM and CDR2 as ANQGSEA. This clone was found a few times. Its antigen is unknown. Primers: 60 Vbeta forward and 13 Jbeta reverse. Sequenced by immunoSEQ multiplex PCR; TCRdb stores in-frame clones only, minus some. The repertoire holds fewer than 150,000 clones, 65% to 80% seen once, with approximately 1.6% in the top ten. This TCR was recovered from a human donor in good health. The J gene is TRBJ2-4, the V gene TRBV29-1; 9 bases fit TRBD2. The sequencing input was PBMCs. CDR3 in amino acids: CSVLTGTSNPKNIQYF. CDR3 sequence (DNA): TGCAGCGTTCTAACCGGGACTAGCAATCCCAAAAACATTCAGTACTTC.